This T cell receptor beta chain emerged from a study of response to subunit inactivated influenza vaccine. Study-level findings and limits: There was a suggestion from the authors that each seasonal influenza vaccination recruits few new T cells.

Germline lookup yields CDR1 ENHRY and CDR2 SYGVKD. The CDR3 runs 13 residues. The V and J ends lost 0 bases and 4 bases respectively, with 4 bases between them. MiXCR was run by TCRdb on the RT-PCR reads, yielding one entry per CDR3 protein. The table has about 240,000 distinct CDR3 sequences, 9.5% to 15% seen once. This clonotype was seen a handful of times. Its antigen is not known. The rearrangement uses TRBV10-3 and TRBJ1-3; D uncertain. The receptor was derived from a man aged 50-60 years who received an inactivated influenza vaccine. Sequencing was performed on non-naive T cells sorted from PBMCs, taken approximately 15 days before vaccination. The CDR3 DNA is TGTGCCATCAGTGAGTCTTGGGGAAACACCATATATTTT. It codes for CAISESWGNTIYF.